One T cell receptor beta chain is described in this entry. The antigen remains undetermined. MiXCR, run by TCRdb on the reads, gives a single entry per CDR3 protein. Of 300,000 or so distinct CDR3 sequences detected, roughly 25% appear once; the ten largest clones hold approximately 12%. Trimming at V came to 7 bases and at J to 2 bases, leaving 8 bases not matched to a gene. The CDR3 is 17 residues long. CDR1 and CDR2 (germline): SNHLY, FYNNEI. The sample originates from a study of T cell repertoires in cytomegalovirus infection. Study-level information: Researchers turned to recently identified HLA-C-restricted CMV epitopes as well as well-studied HLA-B-restricted ones. Indicated by public TCR beta signatures were CMV infection and matching HLA type.

V and J are TRBV2 and TRBJ2-3, with 14 nucleotides matching TRBD2. The material sequenced was cultured PBMCs, taken from culture after CMV antigen stimulation. This receptor was identified in a human donor in good health (CMV status not recorded). Some clones in this sample may be carry-over from other donors' samples. In DNA, the CDR3 is TGTGCCAGCATCTCGACTAGCGGGAGGGGGAACACAGATACGCAGTATTTT. This translates into CASISTSGRGNTDTQYF.